Listed below are T cell receptor beta chains from one sample, sequenced in a study of graft-versus-host responses after intestinal transplantation. Method: immunoSEQ multiplex PCR; TCRdb's copy keeps in-frame clones and lacks some. This table has tens of thousands of clones, 70% to 90% appearing once. Their specific antigens are unknown. The material was unstimulated CD4+ T cells sorted from spleen or lymph node cells, obtained before transplant. The receptor source for this set is a human donor who was the organ donor for an intestinal transplant. The CDR3 runs from the conserved cysteine through the conserved F or W. D genes are given only for firm matches. Clone size is shown for a subset of rows, as once, few, many or a class of expanded clone.

-	TRBV6-6	-	TRBJ2-1	CASRGGQPNEQFF	TGTGCCAGCAGAGGAGGACAGCCCAATGAGCAGTTCTTC
-	TRBV28	once	TRBJ2-1	CASSLVLALNLQFF	TGTGCCAGCAGTTTAGTCCTGGCCCTCAATCTGCAGTTCTTC
-	TRBV7-2	few	TRBJ1-6	CASSLSPQGNSPLHF	TGTGCCAGCAGCTTGAGTCCACAGGGTAATTCACCCCTCCACTTT
TRBD2	TRBV6-5	-	TRBJ2-2	CASSYGLAGPGELFF	TGTGCCAGCAGTTACGGACTAGCGGGCCCCGGGGAGCTGTTTTTT
TRBD1	TRBV6-1	-	TRBJ2-2	CASSGYGTDNTGELFF	TGTGCCAGCAGTGGCTATGGGACAGACAACACCGGGGAGCTGTTTTTT
-	TRBV5-1	-	TRBJ2-2	CASTLDRANTGELFF	TGCGCCAGCACCCTCGACAGAGCGAACACCGGGGAGCTGTTTTTT
-	TRBV5-4	-	TRBJ2-7	CASSAPTGSYEQYF	TGTGCCAGCAGCGCCCCGACAGGATCCTACGAGCAGTACTTC
TRBD2	TRBV5-1	-	TRBJ2-5	CASRGRQETQYF	TGCGCCAGCCGCGGGAGACAAGAGACCCAGTACTTC
-	TRBV28	-	TRBJ1-2	CASSTTAADLYGYTF	TGTGCCAGCAGTACTACGGCAGCCGACCTATATGGCTACACCTTC
-	TRBV9	-	TRBJ1-6	CASSVGTTGGLHF	TGTGCCAGCAGCGTTGGGACGACAGGCGGCCTCCACTTT
-	TRBV5-6	few	TRBJ2-7	CASSLGGETYEQYF	TGTGCCAGCAGCTTGGGCGGGGAGACCTACGAGCAGTACTTC
-	TRBV5-5	-	TRBJ2-7	CASSLGWGGSYEQYF	TGTGCCAGCAGCTTGGGCTGGGGAGGCTCGTACGAGCAGTACTTC
TRBD2	TRBV7-3	-	TRBJ2-3	CASSRTSGGDTQYF	TGTGCCAGCAGCAGGACTAGCGGGGGAGATACGCAGTATTTT
TRBD2	TRBV7-9	-	TRBJ2-7	CASSRGLAGYEQYF	TGTGCCAGCAGCCGGGGACTAGCGGGTTACGAGCAGTACTTC
TRBD2	TRBV7-6	-	TRBJ2-1	CASSLFQLAGYNEQFF	TGTGCCAGCAGCTTATTTCAACTAGCGGGATACAATGAGCAGTTCTTC
TRBD2	TRBV5-1	-	TRBJ2-2	CASSLGGGRNTGELFF	TGCGCCAGCAGCTTGGGCGGCGGGAGGAACACCGGGGAGCTGTTTTTT
TRBD1	TRBV5-4	few	TRBJ2-5	CASSSGQGQETQYF	TGTGCCAGCAGTTCCGGACAGGGACAAGAGACCCAGTACTTC
TRBD2	TRBV29-1	few	TRBJ2-1	CSVVRGIPIIAGESSYNEQFF	TGCAGCGTTGTGAGAGGCATTCCCATCATAGCGGGAGAGAGCTCCTACAATGAGCAGTTCTTC
TRBD1	TRBV6-5	-	TRBJ2-7	CASSPGQGKTYEQYF	TGTGCCAGCAGCCCCGGACAGGGGAAAACCTACGAGCAGTACTTC
TRBD1	TRBV18	-	TRBJ2-3	CASSLGQGITDTQYF	TGTGCCAGCTCACTGGGACAGGGGATCACAGATACGCAGTATTTT
TRBD1	TRBV7-3	-	TRBJ1-1	CASSPRQGVGTEAFF	TGTGCCAGCAGCCCAAGACAGGGGGTTGGAACTGAAGCTTTCTTT
-	TRBV23-1	-	TRBJ2-1	CASSQFRQGLYNEQFF	TGCGCCAGCAGTCAATTCCGTCAGGGGCTCTACAATGAGCAGTTCTTC
-	TRBV2	-	TRBJ2-3	CASTSQGGIGDTQYF	TGTGCCAGTACGAGCCAGGGGGGAATAGGAGATACGCAGTATTTT
-	TRBV6-1	-	TRBJ2-7	CASNPTDRTRDEQYF	TGTGCCAGCAATCCAACGGACAGAACAAGGGACGAGCAGTACTTC
TRBD2	TRBV2	-	TRBJ2-7	CATKSRGLAEDEQYF	TGTGCCACTAAATCGCGGGGACTAGCGGAAGACGAGCAGTACTTC
-	TRBV6-4	-	TRBJ1-5	CASSPKRAGANQPQHF	TGTGCCAGCAGCCCCAAACGGGCAGGGGCTAATCAGCCCCAGCATTTT
-	TRBV7-8	-	TRBJ2-7	CASSLVAFSYEQYF	TGTGCCAGCAGCTTAGTTGCGTTCTCCTACGAGCAGTACTTC
TRBD2	TRBV27	few	TRBJ2-1	CASSLGLAGDEQFF	TGTGCCAGCAGTTTAGGACTAGCGGGCGATGAGCAGTTCTTC
-	TRBV28	-	TRBJ2-3	CASSEGTADTQYF	TGTGCCAGCAGCGAGGGGACTGCAGATACGCAGTATTTT
-	TRBV6-1	once	TRBJ1-5	CASRLTDNQPQHF	TGTGCCAGCAGGCTGACAGACAATCAGCCCCAGCATTTT
-	TRBV7-2	-	TRBJ2-2	CASSLGGVNTGELFF	TGTGCCAGCAGCTTAGGAGGTGTTAATACCGGGGAGCTGTTTTTT
TRBD1	TRBV5-8	-	TRBJ2-1	CASSPGTGPNNEQFF	TGTGCCAGCTCCCCCGGGACAGGGCCAAACAATGAGCAGTTCTTC
-	TRBV7-3	-	TRBJ2-5	CASSPSFQETQYF	TGTGCCAGCAGCCCCTCTTTCCAAGAGACCCAGTACTTC
-	TRBV6-5	-	TRBJ1-5	CASSYGQRMGRPQHF	TGTGCCAGCAGTTACGGACAACGAATGGGGCGGCCCCAGCATTTT
-	TRBV5-6	-	TRBJ1-1	CASTRWGENTEAFF	TGTGCCAGCACCAGGTGGGGGGAAAACACTGAAGCTTTCTTT
TRBD1	TRBV5-6	-	TRBJ1-1	CASSLSGTGDAAFF	TGTGCCAGCAGCTTGTCCGGGACAGGGGATGCAGCTTTCTTT
TRBD1	TRBV6-6	-	TRBJ2-5	CASSYGRTGDGTQYF	TGTGCCAGCAGTTATGGGAGGACAGGGGATGGGACCCAGTACTTC
-	TRBV7-9	-	TRBJ2-1	CASSFRAEGYNEQFF	TGTGCCAGCAGCTTCAGAGCGGAGGGGTACAATGAGCAGTTCTTC
-	TRBV19	once	TRBJ1-1	CASSPGGGNTEAFF	TGTGCCAGTAGTCCCGGCGGGGGGAACACTGAAGCTTTCTTT
-	TRBV5-1	few	TRBJ1-4	CASSLSGGDNEKLFF	TGCGCCAGCAGCTTATCCGGGGGGGATAATGAAAAACTGTTTTTT
TRBD1	TRBV6-1	-	TRBJ1-1	CASSAFRGMAFF	TGTGCCAGCAGTGCGTTCAGGGGGATGGCTTTCTTT
-	TRBV19	-	TRBJ1-4	CASTGRDAPNEKLFF	TGTGCCAGTACAGGGAGGGATGCTCCTAATGAAAAACTGTTTTTT
-	TRBV4-2	-	TRBJ1-3	CASSQDLGASGNTIYF	TGTGCCAGCAGCCAAGATCTGGGGGCCTCTGGAAACACCATATATTTT
TRBD1	TRBV29-1	-	TRBJ1-1	CSVAPRDRMVSTEAFF	TGCAGCGTTGCCCCCCGGGACAGGATGGTGAGCACTGAAGCTTTCTTT
-	TRBV7-2	-	TRBJ2-5	CASSPGGYQETQYF	TGTGCCAGCAGCCCCGGGGGATACCAAGAGACCCAGTACTTC
-	TRBV28	-	TRBJ2-3	CASSQRTATDTQYF	TGTGCCAGCAGTCAGAGGACAGCCACAGATACGCAGTATTTT
TRBD1	TRBV28	-	TRBJ1-5	CASNGDRVRHQPQHF	TGTGCCAGCAATGGCGACAGGGTCCGACATCAGCCCCAGCATTTT
TRBD1	TRBV9	-	TRBJ1-1	CANKAGTGALGGAFF	TGTGCCAATAAAGCCGGGACAGGGGCCCTAGGGGGAGCTTTCTTT
-	TRBV28	-	TRBJ2-1	CASIQGGVNNEQFF	TGTGCCAGCATCCAGGGTGGGGTCAACAATGAGCAGTTCTTC
TRBD2	TRBV19	-	TRBJ2-2	CASSRSGTNTGELFF	TGTGCCAGTAGTAGAAGCGGGACGAACACCGGGGAGCTGTTTTTT
TRBD1	TRBV7-3	-	TRBJ2-7	CASSVQRTGPYEQYF	TGTGCCAGCAGCGTTCAGAGGACAGGTCCCTACGAGCAGTACTTC
TRBD2	TRBV30	-	TRBJ2-3	CAAVAGVGADTQYF	TGTGCCGCGGTAGCGGGAGTTGGGGCAGATACGCAGTATTTT
-	TRBV5-1	few	TRBJ2-3	CASSLAGQLSVDTQYF	TGCGCCAGCAGCTTGGCAGGACAGCTGAGTGTGGATACACAGTATTTT
TRBD1	TRBV19	-	TRBJ1-5	CASNPDRVGNQPQHF	TGTGCCAGTAACCCGGACAGGGTGGGCAATCAGCCCCAGCATTTT
-	TRBV28	-	TRBJ1-2	CASSFWSRGYTF	TGTGCCAGCAGTTTCTGGAGTCGTGGCTACACCTTC
-	TRBV30	-	TRBJ2-3	CASYQGYTDTQYF	TGTGCCTCGTACCAGGGCTACACAGATACGCAGTATTTT
TRBD1	TRBV13	-	TRBJ2-1	CASSYDRTGYYNEQFF	TGTGCCAGCAGCTATGATAGGACAGGGTACTACAATGAGCAGTTCTTC
TRBD1	TRBV10-3	-	TRBJ2-2	CATENRDRPHLANTGELFF	TGTGCCACAGAAAACCGGGACAGGCCTCATCTCGCGAACACCGGGGAGCTGTTTTTT
-	TRBV7-9	-	TRBJ2-5	CASSPRAGVEGETQYF	TGTGCCAGCAGCCCCCGGGCAGGGGTGGAAGGAGAGACCCAGTACTTC